This section outlines one T cell receptor (beta chain) sequence together with its context. This entry comes from a study of blood T cell repertoires in COVID-19. Measured with immunoSEQ multiplex PCR; TCRdb has only the in-frame clones, and not every one. The table lists tens of thousands of clones, about 90% of them singletons, with 2.7% in the top ten. Germline V gives CDR1 LNHNV, CDR2 YYDKDF (reference sequence). Trimming at V came to 0 bases and at J to 5 bases, leaving 7 bases not matched to a gene. The CDR3 is 15 amino acids. Sequenced: peripheral blood. This chain joins TRBV15 and TRBJ2-7; 7 bases match TRBD1. The receptor was derived from a man between 50 and 59 years old with COVID-19, enrolled during active disease. DNA for the CDR3: TGTGCCACCAGCAGAGATCCGCTAAGGGGGCACGAGCAGTACTTC. It specifies CATSRDPLRGHEQYF.